Listed below are T cell receptor beta chains from one sample, sequenced in a study of cytomegalovirus exposure and HLA in healthy donors. TCRdb's copy holds only in-frame clones and misses some; the assay was immunoSEQ multiplex PCR. The repertoire has 97,000 or so clones, around 10% of them found once; the top ten carry just over 5%. Sequenced input: PBMCs. These receptors were taken from a man in his fifties or sixties in good health and CMV-seropositive. Each CDR3 is given with its conserved first and last residue.

j_call,v_call,cdr3_aa
TRBJ1-4,TRBV7-3,CASSSQARGEGTNEKLFF
TRBJ1-5,TRBV29-1,CSVTTGVNQPQHF
TRBJ1-2,TRBV11-2,CASSLGQGGYGYTF
TRBJ2-7,TRBV27,CASRSWTGGDYEQYF
TRBJ1-5,TRBV7-2,CASSLGNDRNQPQHF
TRBJ2-1,TRBV7-3,CASSPDSSTYNEQFF
TRBJ2-7,TRBV5-1,CASGQLSDYEQYF
TRBJ1-1,TRBV6-6,CASSYVGPEAFF
TRBJ2-7,TRBV28,CASSLRQGGSYEQYF
TRBJ1-5,TRBV30,CAWSVGGASSVRPQHF
TRBJ2-1,TRBV2,CASSGTGHNEQFF
TRBJ1-3,TRBV5-5,CASSLGSTTSGNTIYF
TRBJ2-1,TRBV9,CASSVGDRGSYNEQFF
TRBJ2-2,TRBV7-2,CASTKSRLAGVRTGELFF
TRBJ1-4,TRBV6-5,CASSYDSRTDEKLFF
TRBJ2-7,TRBV14,CASSLTDYYEQYF
TRBJ2-1,TRBV30,CAWGTRRGNEQFF
TRBJ2-7,TRBV10-2,CASSGSGLGEQYF
TRBJ1-4,TRBV30,CALTTGTGDEKLFF
TRBJ2-2,TRBV19,CASSISSRSNTGELFF
TRBJ2-1,TRBV19,CASSIVGGRVYNEQFF
TRBJ2-5,TRBV28,CASSSSGTGSRETQYF
TRBJ2-5,TRBV6-5,CASSSQGGTQYF
TRBJ2-1,TRBV5-1,CASSLPGQGKNEQFF
TRBJ2-1,TRBV27,CASSPNLSGSPHEQFF
TRBJ2-7,TRBV29-1,CSVDEGVHEQYF
TRBJ1-6,TRBV10-3,CAISTPDRGLSPLHF
TRBJ1-1,TRBV11-2,CASSITGTGETEAFF
TRBJ1-1,TRBV6-5,CASSYSSTGEAFF
TRBJ2-3,TRBV4-3,CASSLTGAPTDTQYF
TRBJ1-3,TRBV30,CAWTNIRQSSGNTIYF
TRBJ2-1,TRBV10-1,CAAARDSNPNEQFF
TRBJ1-2,TRBV29-1,CSVIGRTYGYTF
TRBJ2-2,TRBV19,CASSRGGNTGELFF
TRBJ2-3,TRBV6-1,CATSSPDRGTDTQYF
TRBJ1-2,TRBV19,CASIGQTNGYTF
TRBJ2-1,TRBV5-6,CASSFGYNEQFF
TRBJ2-3,TRBV15,CATSGRQGIVTDTQYF
TRBJ2-5,TRBV19,CASSGNRGFGQETQYF
TRBJ2-5,TRBV5-4,CASSRDYEGTQYF
TRBJ2-7,TRBV10-3,CAITSGTRGSAQYF
TRBJ2-2,TRBV13,CASSLVLANTGELFF
TRBJ2-7,TRBV19,CASSHRGARYEQYF
TRBJ2-7,TRBV27,CASSGSSYEQYF
TRBJ1-1,TRBV13,CASSYNQGMNTEAFF
TRBJ1-5,TRBV19,CASSRQGLSNQPQHF